This record covers a single T cell receptor beta chain. Its target is not known. The CD8 memory fraction combined CD45RO+ cells with TemRA cells (CCR7-negative CD45RA+). The record originates from a study of shared clonotypes between healthy human individuals. CDR1 and CDR2 (germline): LNHDA, SQIVND (reference sequence). Trimming cost V 5 bases and J 2 bases; bases outside gene matches: 2. The CDR3 is 13 residues long. Produced via immunoSEQ multiplex PCR; TCRdb's table is partial and in-frame only. The sample shows around 300,000 clones, around 87% of them seen only once. Study results and limitations: Naive subsets generally had larger estimated richness than memory subsets. It was the non-shared clonotypes that had lower generation probabilities than clonotypes shared by all four donors. Few donors restricted represented genetic and exposure-history diversity.

The receptor comes from a man aged 18 to 35 in good health. The V gene is TRBV19, the J gene TRBJ2-5; 7 bases agree with TRBD1. The specimen sequenced was memory CD8+ T cells sorted from blood. Specified subset: CD45RO+ cells pooled with CCR7-negative TemRA cells. Here the CDR3 DNA reads TGTGCCAGTAGTTGGGACAGACAAGAGACCCAGTACTTC. This gives the protein CASSWDRQETQYF.